This T cell receptor (beta chain) was profiled in a study of blood T cell repertoires in COVID-19. Across the whole study: T cells, B-cell-depleted T cells, or PBMCs provided the cDNA or gDNA that served as material.

Data came from immunoSEQ multiplex PCR; TCRdb stores just in-frame clones and leaves some out. The profile shows hundreds of thousands of clones, about 89% of them singletons. CDR3 length equals 14 residues. Germline CDR1 and CDR2: LGHDT and YNNKEL (reference sequence). After removal of 6 bases from V and 5 bases from J, the junction contained 7 bases not matched to a gene. The chain is built from TRBV3-1 (or the pseudogene TRBV3-2) and TRBJ2-5, with 9 nucleotides matching TRBD2. Sample: peripheral blood. This sequence was found in a man aged 40-49 years with acute or convalescent COVID-19. Written as DNA, the CDR3 is TGTGCCAGCAGTCTAGCGGGGAGGGGGGAGACCCAGTACTTC. It specifies CASSLAGRGETQYF.